A selection of T cell receptor beta chains follows, all from one sample in a study of T cells expressing NK-cell markers. One entry per CDR3 protein, without DNA, is what TCRdb gives after re-calling the 5' RACE reads. This table holds about 370,000 distinct CDR3 sequences. Input material: blood T cells: a sorted CD56 or NKG2C T cell subset, CD4+ or CD8+ T cells, or bulk PBMC T cells (not recorded which). The receptors were sampled from a woman in her 50s in good health. CDR3s include the opening cysteine and the closing phenylalanine or tryptophan. The order of the fields is V gene, J gene, CDR3 protein.

TRBV28	TRBJ2-7	CASSSGLEAQYF
TRBV12-3/TRBV12-4	TRBJ2-4	CASRDNTFKNIQYF
TRBV5-1	TRBJ2-5	CASSWGLAGRGETQYF
TRBV20-1	TRBJ2-1	CSARDRLAGHNEQFF
TRBV12-3/TRBV12-4	TRBJ2-1	CASTSSGEGSEQFF
TRBV5-1	TRBJ2-2	CASSLDGRAVGELFF
TRBV5-5	TRBJ2-1	CASSPEPGEREYNNEQFF
TRBV14	TRBJ2-1	CASSQGVFSYNEQFF
TRBV4-1	TRBJ2-1	CASSQTGVPLSYNEQFF
TRBV12-3/TRBV12-4	TRBJ2-7	CASSLPSGQGYEQYF
TRBV5-5	TRBJ2-2	CASSFSQGFTGELFF
TRBV20-1	TRBJ2-3	CSAFGTSGSPADTQYF
TRBV5-6	TRBJ2-1	CASSLANTATNEQFF
TRBV5-1	TRBJ1-1	CASSSDGWEAFF
TRBV28	TRBJ2-1	CASSSPGTSGRDEQFF
TRBV15	TRBJ2-7	CATSRNTEQYF
TRBV5-5	TRBJ2-3	CASSLAVGGGDTQYF
TRBV7-8	TRBJ1-4	CASSMGRRELFF
TRBV5-1	TRBJ2-5	CASSLRVGVTDQETQYF
TRBV12-3/TRBV12-4	TRBJ2-2	CASSSASGASRTGELFF
TRBV2	TRBJ1-3	CASSFDRTGNTIYF
TRBV12-3/TRBV12-4	TRBJ1-3	CASRSIRTGGGRGNTIYF
TRBV7-2	TRBJ1-3	CASSARDRVYTIYF
TRBV4-1	TRBJ2-7	CASSHVSRTGYEQYF
TRBV4-1	TRBJ2-3	CASSQLGAADTQYF
TRBV10-1	TRBJ2-5	CASGPGQGVRETQYF
TRBV5-1	TRBJ2-2	CASGQFFGTNTGELFF
TRBV6-1	TRBJ1-4	CASSSRQLGEKLFF
TRBV27	TRBJ2-3	CASSPKTGLDTQYF
TRBV20-1	TRBJ2-3	CSASPQITDTQYF
TRBV5-5	TRBJ2-2	CASSLAGRLAGGLAGELFF
TRBV6-6	TRBJ2-1	CASRGMTRQLFF
TRBV27	TRBJ2-1	CASTTEITGTGNNEQFF
TRBV24-1	TRBJ2-1	CATSDPTSGRNNEQFF